This is a list of T cell receptor beta chains from one sample in a study of shared clonotypes between healthy human individuals. Using immunoSEQ multiplex PCR, the repertoire was profiled, and TCRdb retains in-frame clones only, with some absent. The table includes about 2.4 million clones, under 95% detected once. Sequenced sample: naive CD4+ T cells from PBMCs. Every receptor here comes from a young man in good health. Some clones in this sample may be carry-over from other donors' samples. CDR3s include the opening cysteine and the closing phenylalanine or tryptophan. Clone sizes are given selectively: once, few, many, or a class where the clone is expanded.

v_call clone_size cdr3_aa
TRBV28 NA CASSPGGAPNTGELFF
TRBV5-1 NA CASSLSPGQGYNEQFF
TRBV18 NA CASSLREGANTGELFF
TRBV5-4 NA CASSLGVLAGGPTDTQYF
TRBV5-1 NA CASSLYEGKLFF
TRBV7-9 NA CASSRASGARSYGYTF
TRBV27 once CASSLFGGRNTEAFF
TRBV5-1 NA CASKSYVVGELFF
TRBV27 NA CASSLRPLTGRLSNQPQHF
TRBV7-2 NA CASSLERGQGRTGELFF
TRBV5-1 NA CASSLGGTSGYEQYF
TRBV7-2 NA CASSLLVRANQPQHF
TRBV5-1 NA CASSLQGGSMTEQFF
TRBV18 NA CASSHAAGAGNTDTQYF
TRBV27 NA CASSSEGRPSYNEQFF
TRBV7-8 NA CASSGGGLGTEAFF
TRBV5-4 NA CASSLATDRGPGGQFF
TRBV7-2 NA CASSPHRELDF
TRBV28 NA CASRRTAAHEQYF
TRBV10-3 few CAISESLETQYF
TRBV5-1 once CASRTSSGANVLTF
TRBV5-8 NA CASSSGTSYGFEQFF
TRBV5-1 once CASSLMSGRWADTQYF
TRBV10-3 NA CAIGRDSQETQYF
TRBV6-6 NA CASSYDRTEAFF
TRBV5-6 NA CASSSHLAGATGELFF
TRBV7-3 NA CASSHGTGKSTEAFF
TRBV5-4 NA CASSVDPGSEAFF
TRBV28 NA CASSATRGGGTNNEQFF
TRBV28 once CASSPGTRGSYEQYF
TRBV5-1 NA CASSLGGRSGAFF
TRBV30 NA CAWRGGGTSGRTSSYNEQFF
TRBV29-1 NA CSAGGRARETQYF
TRBV5-1 few CASSSARGGEKLFF
TRBV29-1 NA CSVLRVPTDTQYF
TRBV30 NA CAWSPQGVGNIQYF
TRBV7-8 NA CASSLVRGANTGELFF
TRBV19 NA CASSLQGPQPQHF
TRBV28 NA CASSSSTGVDTYEQYF
TRBV6-5 NA CASSRLAGGSYEQYF
TRBV5-1 few CASSLDKNTEAFF
TRBV2 NA CARFKDSYNEQFF
TRBV6-5 NA CASLAGDSSTDTQYF
TRBV2 NA CASSVRRNSATNEKLFF
TRBV4-1 NA CASSRLPWDSQINYGYTF
TRBV29-1 NA CSARADNEKLFF
TRBV6-1 NA CASSAPGAMAFF
TRBV10-3 NA CAISLRTSSGANVLTF
TRBV29-1 NA CSVTGTGIYEQYF
TRBV11-2 NA CASRQDLYGYTF
TRBV5-1 NA CASSTGTGYGYTF
TRBV7-8 NA CASSSTGINQPQHF
TRBV2 NA CASSGGQLATGELFF
TRBV25-1 NA CASSDRLSLTDTQYF
TRBV18 NA CASSLQTNTEAFF